What follows are 17 T cell receptor beta chains derived from one specimen sequenced in a study of Graves' ophthalmopathy and Graves' hyperthyroidism. RNA transcripts yielded amplified TCR beta CDR3 regions. Second-round multiplex PCR came after first-round RT-PCR with HTBI primers. TCRdb re-called the multiplex PCR reads with MiXCR, one entry per CDR3 protein. The table lists some 410,000 distinct CDR3 sequences, around 20% of them singletons, with roughly 3.2% in the top ten. Sequenced material: peripheral blood. The receptors come from a woman between 18 and 29 years old with stable Graves' hyperthyroidism.

At least ten counts were recorded for this clonotype. The rearrangement joins TRBV28 to TRBJ1-1, with D unclear. V was clipped by 0 bases and J by 1 base, with 6 bases between them. Germline V gives CDR1 MDHEN, CDR2 SYDVKM. This CDR3 contains 14 residues. The CDR3 region has the DNA TGTGCCAGCAGTTTATGGGAGGGGAACACTGAAGCTTTCTTT. This sequence encodes CASSLWEGNTEAFF.

This rearrangement joins TRBV18 to TRBJ2-7; 8 bases map to TRBD1. Germline CDR1 reads KGHSH; CDR2 reads LQKENI. Trimming at V came to 2 bases and at J to 3 bases, leaving 6 bases not matched to a gene. The CDR3 is 15 residues long. CDR3 DNA sequence: TGTGCCAGCTCACCAGGGACAGGAGAACACTACGAGCAGTACTTC. Translated, it gives CASSPGTGEHYEQYF.

The rearrangement uses TRBV6-1 and TRBJ2-7; D gene ambiguous. The CDR3 is 12 residues long. V was shortened by 1 base and J by 4 bases, with 5 bases between the two germline ends. Germline V gene sequence: CDR1 MNHNS, CDR2 SASEGT. The CDR3 here is CASSEVRYEQYF. The DNA for the CDR3 is TGTGCCAGCAGTGAAGTGCGGTACGAGCAGTACTTC.

This clonotype was seen repeatedly, ten times or more. This may arise from a read error, as a much more abundant clone is one base away. This chain joins TRBV15 and TRBJ2-7; unclear D gene. Germline values: CDR1 LNHNV, CDR2 YYDKDF (reference sequence). The V gene lost 0 bases and the J gene lost 3 bases, with 6 bases spanning the gap. The CDR3 is 13 amino acids. CDR3 sequence reads: CATSRDEIYEQYF. The CDR3 DNA is TGTGCCACCAGCAGAGATGAAATCTACGAGCAGTACTTC.

This clonotype was seen a few times. The chain uses TRBV28 and TRBJ2-2, with D perhaps matching TRBD1 (6 bases). This CDR3 comprises 15 residues. Between the trimmed V and J ends, which lost 3 bases and 2 bases, there was a span of 10 bases. The germline gives CDR1 MDHEN, CDR2 SYDVKM. The chain's CDR3 is CASSLTGDNTGELFF. CDR3 DNA sequence: TGTGCCAGCAGTTTGACAGGAGATAACACCGGGGAGCTGTTTTTT. Combining the CDR3 with reference TRBV28 and TRBJ2-2 gives the whole variable domain DVKVTQSSRYLVKRTGEKVFLECVQDMDHENMFWYRQDPGLGLRLIYFSYDVKMKEKGDIPEGYSVSREKKERFSLILESASTNQTSMYLCASSLTGDNTGELFFGEGSRLTVL.

This clonotype occurred many times. The chain joins TRBV7-9 to TRBJ1-2, with a weak D call TRBD1 (6 bases). The CDR3 covers 14 residues. Per germline, CDR1 SEHNR and CDR2 FQNEAQ (reference sequence). The V end was cut by 5 bases, the J end by 0 bases, with 10 bases between. CDR3 nucleotide sequence: TGTGCCAGCAGCACAGGGTCCGCTAACTATGGCTACACCTTC. As protein: CASSTGSANYGYTF.

This clonotype showed up many times. The V call is TRBV6-1, the J call TRBJ1-1; possibly TRBD1 for D (6 bases). V dropped 4 bases and J dropped 1 base, with 13 bases sitting between them. Germline V gene sequence: CDR1 MNHNS, CDR2 SASEGT. This CDR3 spans 15 amino acids. The CDR3 is CASSAMTGPNTEAFF. CDR3 in DNA: TGTGCCAGCAGTGCAATGACAGGACCGAACACTGAAGCTTTCTTT.

This clonotype has a handful of counts. This chain links TRBV19 with TRBJ2-5; 13 nucleotides line up with TRBD2. CDR3 length equals 22 residues. Germline CDR1 is LNHDA and CDR2 is SQIVND (reference sequence). Unmatched junction bases numbered 24, after V lost 5 bases and J lost 3 bases. In DNA, the CDR3 is TGTGCCAGTAGTCCCCGTCCCCCCCTACTAGCGGGAGGGCCCCTATACGAAGAGACCCAGTACTTC. Amino acids: CASSPRPPLLAGGPLYEETQYF.

This clonotype was seen many times. The CDR3 DNA reads TGTGCCTGGAGTCCCCGGGACAGGAGGAATTCACCCCTCCACTTT. Protein: CAWSPRDRRNSPLHF. The chain carries TRBV30 and TRBJ1-6; 8 bases are a match to TRBD1. V shed 2 bases, J shed 7 bases, and the junction held 7 bases outside the gene matches. CDR3 length: 15 residues. Germline V gene sequence: CDR1 GTSNPN, CDR2 SVGIG (reference sequence).

This clonotype was seen many times. CDR3 nucleotide sequence: TGTGCCAGCAGTTACAGGGGTGGGATGAACACTGAAGCTTTCTTT. Translated, it gives CASSYRGGMNTEAFF. The rearrangement uses TRBV6-5 and TRBJ1-1; tentative D call: TRBD1 (5 bases). The CDR3 extends over 15 amino acids. Trimming removed 2 bases from V and 0 bases from J, with 10 bases in between. Germline loops: CDR1 MNHEY, CDR2 SVGAGI.

There are many counts of this clonotype. The genes are TRBV11-2 and TRBJ1-2; D is ambiguous. The CDR3 contains 15 residues. Germline CDR1 and CDR2: SGHAT and FQNNGV. Trimming cost V 4 bases and J 7 bases, with 19 bases left between them. The CDR3 region has the DNA TGTGCCAGCAGCTCCTTAATTCATCGGTCGGGTGGCTACACCTTC. The encoded protein is CASSSLIHRSGGYTF.

The rearrangement joins TRBV5-1 to TRBJ1-1; 8 positions agree with TRBD1. This CDR3 contains 15 residues. The ends lost 4 bases at V and 1 base at J; junction bases unmatched: 6. In germline, CDR1 is SGHRS, CDR2 YFSETQ. CDR3 sequence (DNA): TGCGCCAGCAGCGCTCTTGGACAGGGGAACACTGAAGCTTTCTTT. Amino acids: CASSALGQGNTEAFF.

The sample holds many counts of this clonotype. The chain employs TRBV7-8 and TRBJ1-1; D not certain. CDR1 and CDR2 (germline): SGHVS, FQNEAQ. V lost 5 bases and J lost 1, with 20 bases in between. CDR3 length: 17 residues. The CDR3 coding sequence is TGTGCCAGCAGCGAACAACGGAAGGTGATTGGGAACACTGAAGCTTTCTTT. The encoded protein is CASSEQRKVIGNTEAFF.

This clonotype was counted a few times. The genes are TRBV12-3 or TRBV12-4 and TRBJ1-5; 7 positions agree with TRBD1. The CDR3 sequence is 15 residues long. V trimming: 3 bases; J trimming: 1 base; junction bases outside the gene matches: 3. The CDR3 region is CASSFQGGSNQPQHF. The CDR3 bases are TGTGCCAGCAGTTTCCAGGGGGGCAGCAATCAGCCCCAGCATTTT.

The V gene is TRBV28, the J gene TRBJ1-1, with D perhaps matching TRBD1 (5 bases). The CDR3 is 12 residues long. Looked up from germline, CDR1 is MDHEN and CDR2 is SYDVKM. V was cut by 10 bases and J by 1 base, with 10 bases left in between. The CDR3 protein is CAIQEKNTEAFF. The CDR3 nucleotides read TGTGCCATACAGGAGAAGAACACTGAAGCTTTCTTT.

This clonotype has a single count. V and J are TRBV7-2 and TRBJ2-5, with D perhaps matching TRBD1 or TRBD2 (5 bases each). Germline CDR1 and CDR2: SGHTA and FQGNSA. The CDR3 covers 13 residues. Between the trimmed V and J ends, which lost 6 bases and 2 bases, there was a span of 10 bases. Written as DNA, the CDR3 is TGTGCCAGCAGTCGGGACCCGCAAGAGACCCAGTACTTC. Amino acid sequence: CASSRDPQETQYF. Full variable domain (outside the CDR3, taken from reference TRBV7-2 and TRBJ2-5): GAGVSQSPSNKVTEKGKDVELRCDPISGHTALYWYRQSLGQGLEFLIYFQGNSAPDKSGLPSDRFSAERTGGSVSTLTIQRTQQEDSAVYLCASSRDPQETQYFGPGTRLLVL.

This clonotype has a count of ten or more. The genes are TRBV7-3 and TRBJ1-6, with a possible D match to TRBD1 (6 bases). This CDR3 contains 14 residues. V lost 2 bases, J lost 10 bases, and 12 bases lay in between. Germline V gives CDR1 SGHTA, CDR2 FQGTGA. The CDR3 nucleotides read TGTGCCAGCAGCTTAGGCAGGGGTGACTCACCCCTCCACTTT. Translated, it gives CASSLGRGDSPLHF.